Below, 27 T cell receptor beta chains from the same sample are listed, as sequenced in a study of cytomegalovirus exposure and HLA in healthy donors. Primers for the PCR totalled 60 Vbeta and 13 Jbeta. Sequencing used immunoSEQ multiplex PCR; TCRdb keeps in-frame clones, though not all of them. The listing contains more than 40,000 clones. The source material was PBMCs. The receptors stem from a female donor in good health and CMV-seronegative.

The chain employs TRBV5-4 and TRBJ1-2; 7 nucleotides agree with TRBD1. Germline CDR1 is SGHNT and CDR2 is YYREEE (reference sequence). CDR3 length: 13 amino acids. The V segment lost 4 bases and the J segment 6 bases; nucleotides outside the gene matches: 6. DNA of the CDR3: TGTGCCAGCAGCGCACAGGGGAGAGATGGCTACACCTTC. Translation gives CASSAQGRDGYTF.

The DNA for the CDR3 is TGCAGCGTTTCGTCCGGGACAGGCAATCAGCCCCAGCATTTT. Translation gives CSVSSGTGNQPQHF. The V and J genes are TRBV29-1 and TRBJ1-5, with TRBD1 matching over 7 bases. CDR1 and CDR2 (germline): SQVTM, ANQGSEA. V trimming: 5 bases; J trimming: 2 bases; junction bases outside the gene matches: 6. This CDR3 region has 14 residues.

CDR3 protein: CASSFFSGGIQETQYF. CDR3 sequence (DNA): TGTGCCAGCAGCTTTTTCAGCGGGGGGATTCAAGAGACCCAGTACTTC. The chain combines TRBV7-6 with TRBJ2-5; TRBD2 matches 9 bases. The germline V gene has CDR1 SGHVS and CDR2 FNYEAQ. This CDR3 is 16 amino acids long. V lost 3 bases and J lost 2; bases outside the gene matches: 7.

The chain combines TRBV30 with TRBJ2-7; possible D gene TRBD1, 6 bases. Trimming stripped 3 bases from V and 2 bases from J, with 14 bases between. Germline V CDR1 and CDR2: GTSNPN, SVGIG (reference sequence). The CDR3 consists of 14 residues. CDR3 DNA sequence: TGTGCCTGGAGCAGACAGGCCCGACCCTACGAGCAGTACTTC. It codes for CAWSRQARPYEQYF.

The DNA of the CDR3 is TGTGCCTGTCACAGCGGGGAGTGGGCCCAGTACTTC. Translated: CACHSGEWAQYF. V and J are TRBV30 and TRBJ2-5; the match to TRBD2 covers 7 bases. Trimming took 6 bases from V and 9 from J; bases not matched to a gene: 10. This CDR3 is built from 12 residues. Per germline, CDR1 GTSNPN and CDR2 SVGIG (reference sequence).

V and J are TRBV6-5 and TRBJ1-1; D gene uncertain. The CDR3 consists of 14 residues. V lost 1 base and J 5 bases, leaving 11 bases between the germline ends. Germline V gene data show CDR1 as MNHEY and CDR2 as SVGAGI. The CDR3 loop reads CASSYYRGGTEAFF. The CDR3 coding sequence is TGTGCCAGCAGTTACTACCGGGGAGGGACTGAAGCTTTCTTT.

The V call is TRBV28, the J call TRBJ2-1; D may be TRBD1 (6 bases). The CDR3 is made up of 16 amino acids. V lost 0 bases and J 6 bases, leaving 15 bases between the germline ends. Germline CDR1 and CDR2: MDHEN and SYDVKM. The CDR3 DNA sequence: TGTGCCAGCAGTTTATGGGCAGGGGCTCCGGGCAATGAGCAGTTCTTC. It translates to CASSLWAGAPGNEQFF.

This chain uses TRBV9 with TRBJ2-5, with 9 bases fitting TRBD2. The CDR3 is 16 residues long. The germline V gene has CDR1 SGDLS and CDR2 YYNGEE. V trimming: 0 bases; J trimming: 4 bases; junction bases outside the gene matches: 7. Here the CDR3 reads CASSVGGGRAPETQYF. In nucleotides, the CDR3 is TGTGCCAGCAGCGTAGGGGGCGGGAGGGCCCCAGAGACCCAGTACTTC.

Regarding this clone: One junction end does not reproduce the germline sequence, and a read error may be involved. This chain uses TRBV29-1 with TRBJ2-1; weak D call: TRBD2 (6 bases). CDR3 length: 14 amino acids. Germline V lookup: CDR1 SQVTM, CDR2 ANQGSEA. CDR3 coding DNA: TGCAGCGTTGAAATGGGGGACTCCGACAATGAGCAGTTCTTC. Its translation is CSVEMGDSDNEQFF.

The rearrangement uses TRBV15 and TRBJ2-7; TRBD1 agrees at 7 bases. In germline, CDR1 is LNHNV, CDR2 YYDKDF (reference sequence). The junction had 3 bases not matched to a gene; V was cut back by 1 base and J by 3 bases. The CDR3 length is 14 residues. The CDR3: CATSRVGGGYEQYF. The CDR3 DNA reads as TGTGCCACCAGCAGAGTAGGGGGCGGCTACGAGCAGTACTTC.

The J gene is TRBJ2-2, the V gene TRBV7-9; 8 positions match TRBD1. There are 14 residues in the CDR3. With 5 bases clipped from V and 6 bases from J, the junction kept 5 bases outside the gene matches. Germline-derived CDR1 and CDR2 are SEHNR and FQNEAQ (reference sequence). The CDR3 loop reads CASSASTGAGELFF. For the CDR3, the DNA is TGTGCCAGCAGCGCGTCGACAGGGGCCGGGGAGCTGTTTTTT.

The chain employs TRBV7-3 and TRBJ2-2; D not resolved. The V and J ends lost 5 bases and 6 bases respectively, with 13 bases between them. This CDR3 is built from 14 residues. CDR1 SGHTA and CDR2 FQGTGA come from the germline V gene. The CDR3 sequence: CASSQTPGSGELFF. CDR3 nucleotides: TGTGCCAGCAGCCAAACTCCCGGGTCCGGGGAGCTGTTTTTT.

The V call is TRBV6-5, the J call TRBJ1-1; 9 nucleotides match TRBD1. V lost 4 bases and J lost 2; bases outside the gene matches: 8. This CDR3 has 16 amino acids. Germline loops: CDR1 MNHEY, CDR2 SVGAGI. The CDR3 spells CASSSHNRGRNTEAFF. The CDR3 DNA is TGTGCCAGCAGTTCACATAACAGGGGGCGAAACACTGAAGCTTTCTTT.

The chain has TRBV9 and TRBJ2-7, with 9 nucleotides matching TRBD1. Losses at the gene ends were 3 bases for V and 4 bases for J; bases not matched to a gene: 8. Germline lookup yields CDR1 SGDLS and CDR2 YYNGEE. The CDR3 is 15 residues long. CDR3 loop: CASSGDSTGGYEQYF. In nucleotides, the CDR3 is TGTGCCAGCAGCGGAGATTCGACAGGGGGTTACGAGCAGTACTTC.

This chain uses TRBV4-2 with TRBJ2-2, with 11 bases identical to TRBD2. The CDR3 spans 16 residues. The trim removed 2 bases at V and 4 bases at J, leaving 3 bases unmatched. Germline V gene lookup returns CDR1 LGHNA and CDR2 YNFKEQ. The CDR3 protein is CASSQKGLAGTGELFF. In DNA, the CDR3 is TGTGCCAGCAGCCAAAAAGGACTAGCGGGCACCGGGGAGCTGTTTTTT.

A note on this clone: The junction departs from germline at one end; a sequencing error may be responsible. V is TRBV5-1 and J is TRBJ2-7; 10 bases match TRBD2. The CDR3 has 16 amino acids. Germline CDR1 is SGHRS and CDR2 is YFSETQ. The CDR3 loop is CASSQGLASSSYEQSF. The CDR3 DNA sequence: TGCGCCAGCAGCCAGGGACTAGCGTCGTCATCCTACGAGCAGTCCTTC.

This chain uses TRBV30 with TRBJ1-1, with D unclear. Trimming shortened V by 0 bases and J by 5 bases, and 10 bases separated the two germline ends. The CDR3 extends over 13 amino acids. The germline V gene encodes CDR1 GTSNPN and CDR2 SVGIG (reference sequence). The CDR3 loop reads CAWSVGGRTEAFF. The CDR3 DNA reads TGTGCCTGGAGTGTGGGAGGGCGGACTGAAGCTTTCTTT.

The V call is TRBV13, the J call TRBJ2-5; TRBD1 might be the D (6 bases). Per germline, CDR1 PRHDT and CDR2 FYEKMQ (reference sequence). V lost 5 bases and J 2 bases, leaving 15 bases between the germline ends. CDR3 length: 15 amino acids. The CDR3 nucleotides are TGTGCCAGCAGCGCCAAACTGGACAGACAAGAGACCCAGTACTTC. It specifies CASSAKLDRQETQYF.

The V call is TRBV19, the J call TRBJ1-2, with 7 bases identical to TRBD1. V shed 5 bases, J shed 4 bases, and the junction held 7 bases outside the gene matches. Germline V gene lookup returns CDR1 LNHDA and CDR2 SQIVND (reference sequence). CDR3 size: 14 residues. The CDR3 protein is CASSVTGAGYGYTF. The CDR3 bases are TGTGCCAGTAGTGTAACAGGGGCCGGCTATGGCTACACCTTC.

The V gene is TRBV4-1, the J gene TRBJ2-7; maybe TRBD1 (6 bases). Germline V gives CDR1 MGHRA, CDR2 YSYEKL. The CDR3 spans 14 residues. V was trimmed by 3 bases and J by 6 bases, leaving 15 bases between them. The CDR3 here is CASSQAASGAEQYF. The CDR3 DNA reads TGCGCCAGCAGCCAGGCGGCTTCAGGGGCCGAGCAGTACTTC.

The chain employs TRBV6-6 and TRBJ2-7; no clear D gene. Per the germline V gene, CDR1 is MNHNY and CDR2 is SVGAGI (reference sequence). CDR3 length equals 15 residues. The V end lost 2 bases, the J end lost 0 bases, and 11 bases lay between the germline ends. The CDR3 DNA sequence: TGTGCCAGCAGTTACGGGCCCGAAAGCTCCTACGAGCAGTACTTC. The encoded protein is CASSYGPESSYEQYF.

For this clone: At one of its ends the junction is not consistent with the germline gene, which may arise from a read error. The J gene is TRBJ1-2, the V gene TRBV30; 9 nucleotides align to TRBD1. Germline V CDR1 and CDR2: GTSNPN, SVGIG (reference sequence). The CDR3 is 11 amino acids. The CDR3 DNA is TGTGCCTGGATGAGAGGGACAGGGAGCGGTTTC. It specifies CAWMRGTGSGF.

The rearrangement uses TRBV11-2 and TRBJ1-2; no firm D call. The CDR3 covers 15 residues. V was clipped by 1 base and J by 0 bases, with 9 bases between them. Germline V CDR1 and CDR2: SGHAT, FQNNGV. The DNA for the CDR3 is TGTGCCAGCAGCTTAGGGTGGGGAGCTAACTATGGCTACACCTTC. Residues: CASSLGWGANYGYTF.

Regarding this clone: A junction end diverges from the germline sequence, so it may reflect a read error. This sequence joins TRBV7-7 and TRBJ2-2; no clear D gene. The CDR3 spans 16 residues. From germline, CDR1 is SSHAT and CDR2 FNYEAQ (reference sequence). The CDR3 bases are TGTGCTAGCAGCCTTAAGGTACAGACGAACACCGGGGAGCTGTTTTTT. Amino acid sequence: CASSLKVQTNTGELFF.

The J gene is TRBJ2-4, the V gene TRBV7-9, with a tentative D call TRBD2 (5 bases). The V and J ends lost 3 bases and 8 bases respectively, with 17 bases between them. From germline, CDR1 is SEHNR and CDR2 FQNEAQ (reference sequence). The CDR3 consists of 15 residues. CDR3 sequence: CASSFTTSSEDIQYF. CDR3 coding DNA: TGTGCCAGCAGCTTCACTACTAGTTCGGAGGACATTCAGTACTTC.

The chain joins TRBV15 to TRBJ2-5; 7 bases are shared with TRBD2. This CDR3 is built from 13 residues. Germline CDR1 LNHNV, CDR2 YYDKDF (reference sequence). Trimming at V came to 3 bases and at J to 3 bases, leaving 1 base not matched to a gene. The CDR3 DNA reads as TGTGCCACCAGCAGGGGGGGGGAAGAGACCCAGTACTTC. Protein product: CATSRGGEETQYF.

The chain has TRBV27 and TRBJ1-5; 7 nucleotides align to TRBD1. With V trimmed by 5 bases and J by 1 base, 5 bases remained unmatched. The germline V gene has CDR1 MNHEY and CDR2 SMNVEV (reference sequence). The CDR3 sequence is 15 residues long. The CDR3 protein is CASSPGTASNQPQHF. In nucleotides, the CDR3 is TGTGCCAGCAGTCCCGGGACAGCAAGCAATCAGCCCCAGCATTTT.